This section outlines one T cell receptor beta chain sequence together with its context. The antigen remains undetermined. The sample comes from a study of identical twins. The CDR3 extends over 17 amino acids. Losses at the gene ends were 1 base for V and 5 bases for J; bases not matched to a gene: 12. The V gene's germline CDR1 is SGHRS and CDR2 YFSETQ. Regarding the study as a whole: Interpretation of the results relied on cross-sectional statistical analysis and not on following the same donors. Invariant MAIT and iNKT cells may have partly biased zero-insertion analyses.

One entry per CDR3 protein, called by TCRdb with MiXCR from the 5' RACE reads. The data hold 500,000 or so distinct CDR3 sequences, with around 14% observed a single time. In addition, the sample was reused for a study of yellow fever vaccine responses in identical twins. From that paper: Vaccine T cell responses of twins reportedly seemed partly convergent and partly personalized.

Source material: CD4+ T cells sorted from blood. This TCR was recovered from a woman between 18 and 29 years old in good health. The chain links TRBV5-1 to TRBJ2-5, with 9 bases identical to TRBD1. CDR3 residues: CASSLSTGGNQWETQYF. Here the CDR3 DNA reads TGCGCCAGCAGCTTGTCGACAGGGGGGAATCAATGGGAGACCCAGTACTTC.